This TCR beta chain appears in the sequencing data of a study of early T cells in non-severe SARS-CoV-2 infection (dated by TCRdb to about 2021). In terms of the full investigation: TCR sequencing used bulk RNA from unsorted whole blood, so alpha and beta chains could not be paired. Paper-wide results and their limitations: VDJdb matching was skewed toward anti-spike CD8 responses, so virus-specific expansions were likely underestimated and private and CD4 specificities were missed.

A few counts support this clonotype. Its antigen is unknown. Qualities for individual bases were not recorded, and no much larger clone is one base off. Trimming removed 5 bases from V and 0 bases from J, leaving 17 bases between the germline ends. In the germline V gene, CDR1 corresponds to SGHTA and CDR2 to FQGNSA. The CDR3 starts with the cysteine, ends with the phenylalanine, and has 17 residues. Only the CDR3 portion is preserved as DNA: 51 bases, with reading frame beginning at the first base. Library preparation used 5' RACE. Sequencer: NextSeq 500. Unique molecular identifiers were attached to individual cDNA molecules in the TCR library protocol so that sequencing error and PCR bias could be corrected. Sequencing covered both TCR alpha and beta chains, and within each sample the abundances of alpha and beta sequences were tightly co-correlated. The authors processed their data as follows. Decombinator V4 was used to annotate the V gene, J gene and CDR3 of the TCR sequences. Expanded TCRs were defined as changing significantly between any two time points under a Poisson model with p below 0.0001. TCR abundances were normalised to the total number of TCRs sequenced in each sample and reported as counts per million. MAIT TCRs were defined by TRAV1-2 paired with TRAJ12, TRAJ20 or TRAJ33, and iNKT TCRs by TRAV10 paired with TRAJ18. VDJdb, accessed 1 November 2021, was searched for CMV, EBV and SARS-CoV-2 annotated TCRs, with TCRs annotated for multiple antigens excluded. TCRdb trimmed the raw reads at Q25, called clones with MiXCR and kept productive beta chains. Each entry is one CDR3 protein sequence, shown with its most common DNA and genes. Here the V and J calls rest on TCRdb's processing, not on the authors' analysis. The sample records some 66,000 distinct CDR3 sequences, around 13% of which are singletons. The ten largest clonotypes hold roughly 5% of the sample.

The study was a case-control design nested within a healthcare worker cohort in London, UK, with weekly nasopharyngeal swab PCR tests and blood sampling. Healthcare workers were recruited between 23 and 31 March 2020, during the week of the UK lockdown, and were followed weekly for up to roughly 15 weeks. The sample was whole blood. The receptor's source is an adult who was a healthcare worker with PCR-confirmed SARS-CoV-2 infection or an uninfected control (not recorded which). The rearranged segments are TRBV7-2 and TRBJ2-4; matching of 8 bases hints at TRBD1 as the D gene. This receptor carries the CDR3 CASSTGGDRLAKNIQYF. The bases read TGTGCCAGCAGCACAGGGGGGGACAGGCTAGCCAAAAACATTCAGTACTTC.